This note documents a single T cell receptor beta chain sequence. Sequencing relied on a cDNA template that was reverse transcribed from extracted RNA. Some clones are missing from TCRdb's copy, which holds only in-frame ones; the method was immunoSEQ multiplex PCR. The profile covers under 200,000 clones, with roughly two thirds appearing a single time and more than 0.7% taken by the ten largest. With 4 bases clipped from V and 4 bases from J, the junction kept 9 bases outside the gene matches. Germline lookup yields CDR1 GTSNPN and CDR2 SVGIG (reference sequence). There are 15 residues in the CDR3. This record belongs to a study of CD8+ T cells in alopecia areata. Study background: Treatment of the treated patients consisted of oral tofacitinib, 5 to 10 mg twice daily. Disease severity was quantified as SALT score of affected scalp area.

Documented treatment: oral pan-JAK inhibitor, 5-10 mg twice daily. Alopecia areata patients gave lesional scalp punch biopsies and peripheral blood samples. The source was CD4+ T cells sorted from blood, collected at week 4, from a patient treated with tofacitinib. This TCR was recovered from a human donor with alopecia areata. This chain connects TRBV30 to TRBJ2-1; 8 bases match TRBD2. Here the CDR3 DNA reads TGTGCCTGGACCCTCGGGTCTAGCGGGTACAATGAGCAGTTCTTC. This gives the protein CAWTLGSSGYNEQFF.